The 27 T cell receptor beta chains given below trace back to one sample, sequenced in a study of blood T cell repertoires in COVID-19. TCRdb's table, derived via immunoSEQ multiplex PCR, lists solely in-frame clones and lacks some. Found here are 80,000 to 100,000 clones, 85% to 90% of them singletons; the top ten hold 4% to 5%. Sequenced: peripheral blood. Receptors originate from a human donor with COVID-19, enrolled during active disease. The donor label of this sample is uncertain.

The V and J genes are TRBV7-3 and TRBJ1-1; 7 positions match TRBD1. CDR1 is SGHTA, CDR2 FQGTGA, per germline. The CDR3 loop spans 14 amino acids. V was clipped by 1 base and J by 4 bases; unmatched bases: 3. In nucleotides, the CDR3 is TGTGCCAGCAGCTTAATAGGGGGCGGCACTGAAGCTTTCTTT. It codes for CASSLIGGGTEAFF.

The chain uses TRBV30 and TRBJ2-7, with TRBD1 matching over 7 bases. V was pared by 4 bases and J by 2 bases, with 2 bases of the junction left unmatched. Germline CDR1 is GTSNPN and CDR2 is SVGIG (reference sequence). The CDR3 is 12 residues long. Written as DNA, the CDR3 is TGTGCCTGGAACAGGGGAACCTACGAGCAGTACTTC. This sequence encodes CAWNRGTYEQYF.

The chain uses TRBV28 and TRBJ1-4; 7 bases map to TRBD1. With V trimmed by 2 bases and J by 5 bases, 5 bases remained unmatched. Germline V gives CDR1 MDHEN, CDR2 SYDVKM. The CDR3 has 15 amino acids. As DNA, the CDR3 is TGTGCCAGCAGTTTAACTACGGACAGGAATGAAAAACTGTTTTTT. As protein: CASSLTTDRNEKLFF.

At least ten counts were recorded for this clone. V is TRBV18 and J is TRBJ1-1; the D is unclear. The germline CDR1 and CDR2 sequences are KGHSH and LQKENI. V lost 2 bases and J lost 1, with 5 bases in between. The CDR3 spans 13 residues. The CDR3 bases are TGTGCCAGCTCACCAGACAAGAACACTGAAGCTTTCTTT. It is translated as CASSPDKNTEAFF.

The chain links TRBV11-2 to TRBJ2-5, with 9 bases that match TRBD2. This CDR3 has 17 residues. Trimming at V came to 3 bases and at J to 4 bases, leaving 12 bases not matched to a gene. Germline lookup yields CDR1 SGHAT and CDR2 FQNNGV. This CDR3 reads CASSFGLGGGALETQYF. Here the CDR3 DNA reads TGTGCCAGCAGCTTTGGCCTCGGCGGGGGGGCCCTAGAGACCCAGTACTTC.

V gene TRBV9 combines with J gene TRBJ2-2, with TRBD1 matching over 8 bases. The CDR3 is made up of 14 amino acids. The germline CDR1 and CDR2 sequences are SGDLS and YYNGEE. Trimming at V came to 4 bases and at J to 6 bases, leaving 5 bases not matched to a gene. CDR3 sequence reads: CASSTYRGSGELFF. CDR3 nucleotide sequence: TGTGCCAGCAGCACCTACAGGGGGTCCGGGGAGCTGTTTTTT.

V gene TRBV2 combines with J gene TRBJ2-7; TRBD1 matches 8 bases. The germline gives CDR1 SNHLY, CDR2 FYNNEI. The CDR3 contains 14 residues. V lost 4 bases and J lost 5; bases outside the gene matches: 7. The CDR3 nucleotides read TGTGCCAGCAGTGTTCGACAGGGGTTCGACGAGCAGTACTTC. Residues: CASSVRQGFDEQYF.

The V and J genes are TRBV24-1 and TRBJ1-1, with D possibly TRBD1 on 6 matching bases. This CDR3 is built from 16 residues. Germline values: CDR1 KGHDR, CDR2 SFDVKD. V lost 5 bases to trimming and J lost 5 bases, with 20 bases between them. CDR3 nucleotides: TGTGCCACCAGTGCTTCCTCTAGGGAGGGGGGGACTGAAGCTTTCTTT. This encodes CATSASSREGGTEAFF.

This rearrangement joins TRBV30 to TRBJ1-1; possibly TRBD1 for D (5 bases). CDR1 GTSNPN and CDR2 SVGIG come from the germline V gene (reference sequence). The germline V and J ends were trimmed by 0 bases and 2 bases, with 22 bases remaining between them. The CDR3 is made up of 18 amino acids. CDR3 protein: CAWSVGVRVEGRNTEAFF. For the CDR3, the DNA is TGTGCCTGGAGTGTTGGGGTCAGGGTGGAGGGGCGTAACACTGAAGCTTTCTTT.

This clone occurred a few times. The CDR3 loop is CASSEGLAGGEETQYF. Written as DNA, the CDR3 is TGTGCCAGCAGTGAAGGGCTAGCGGGGGGTGAAGAGACCCAGTACTTC. V usage is TRBV25-1 and J usage is TRBJ2-5; 11 bases match TRBD2. This CDR3 region has 16 residues. With 2 bases clipped from V and 3 bases from J, the junction kept 5 bases outside the gene matches. The germline V gene encodes CDR1 MGHDK and CDR2 SYGVNS.

This sequence joins TRBV5-4 and TRBJ2-7; 8 bases fit TRBD1. The CDR3 runs to 17 residues. Germline V CDR1 and CDR2: SGHNT, YYREEE (reference sequence). V lost 4 bases, J lost 7 bases, and 19 bases stayed unmatched. For the CDR3, the DNA is TGTGCCAGCAGCCTGGGGGCCTGGGCAGGGGGCGCTTGGGAGCAGTACTTC. Translation gives CASSLGAWAGGAWEQYF.

The V and J genes are TRBV6-1 and TRBJ1-2, with 7 bases that match TRBD1. The germline V gene has CDR1 MNHNS and CDR2 SASEGT. The CDR3 spans 14 residues. V trimming: 2 bases; J trimming: 3 bases; junction bases outside the gene matches: 3. The CDR3, as DNA: TGTGCCAGCAGTGAACCCGACAGGGACTATGGCTACACCTTC. Translated, it gives CASSEPDRDYGYTF.

The genes are TRBV5-1 and TRBJ1-1, with a weak D call TRBD1 (6 bases). The CDR3 is 15 amino acids. V dropped 2 bases and J dropped 4 bases, with 15 bases sitting between them. Germline V lookup: CDR1 SGHRS, CDR2 YFSETQ. The CDR3 is CASSFFQGPGTEAFF. The CDR3 DNA follows: TGCGCCAGCAGCTTCTTTCAGGGGCCGGGCACTGAAGCTTTCTTT.

The chain couples TRBV10-2 to TRBJ2-7, with D possibly TRBD2 on 6 matching bases. In germline, CDR1 is WSHSY, CDR2 SAAADI. There are 14 residues in the CDR3. The V end lost 6 bases, the J end lost 0 bases, and 12 bases lay between the germline ends. The CDR3: CASRPGTASYEQYF. CDR3 DNA sequence: TGCGCCAGCAGACCTGGGACTGCCTCCTACGAGCAGTACTTC.

The chain is built from TRBV7-3 and TRBJ1-1, with TRBD1 matching 7 bases. CDR1 is SGHTA, CDR2 FQGTGA, per germline. Trimming removed 4 bases from V and 4 bases from J; junction bases left unmatched: 9. The CDR3 contains 15 residues. In DNA form, the CDR3 reads TGTGCCAGCAGCTCACATGCAGGGGGTTCCACTGAAGCTTTCTTT. Amino acid sequence: CASSSHAGGSTEAFF.

The CDR3 DNA reads as TGTGCCAGCAGTTTCGTGAATTCACCCCTCCACTTT. Its translation is CASSFVNSPLHF. The chain has TRBV27 and TRBJ1-6; no definite D call. The CDR3 spans 12 residues. CDR1 is MNHEY and CDR2 is SMNVEV in the germline V gene (reference sequence). Between the trimmed V and J ends, which lost 3 bases and 7 bases, there was a span of 4 bases.

This clone was detected a few times. This chain links TRBV29-1 with TRBJ1-2, with 8 positions matching TRBD1. Germline lookup yields CDR1 SQVTM and CDR2 ANQGSEA. V gave up 0 bases and J gave up 10 bases; unmatched junction bases: 10. The CDR3 consists of 14 residues. The CDR3 loop reads CSVEETGQVIFYTF. In DNA, the CDR3 is TGCAGCGTTGAAGAGACGGGACAGGTTATCTTCTACACCTTC.

The chain carries TRBV12-5 and TRBJ2-1, with 9 bases fitting TRBD2. The CDR3 has 16 amino acids. J gave up 0 bases and V 4 bases, and 4 bases lay outside the gene matches. Germline assignment: CDR1 LGHNT and CDR2 FRNRAP. As DNA, the CDR3 is TGTGCTAGTGGTTCTAGCGGGATATCCTCCTACAATGAGCAGTTCTTC. Translated, it gives CASGSSGISSYNEQFF.

The chain combines TRBV18 with TRBJ2-2; D remains ambiguous. Germline CDR1 and CDR2: KGHSH and LQKENI. V lost 5 bases to trimming and J lost 1 base, with 20 bases between them. CDR3 length equals 18 residues. CDR3 in DNA: TGTGCCAGCTCAACGGCTACCGTCGGAGCCGGGAACACCGGGGAGCTGTTTTTT. Translating it yields CASSTATVGAGNTGELFF.

The chain employs TRBV5-5 and TRBJ1-5; weak D call: TRBD1 (5 bases). Germline assignment: CDR1 SGHKS and CDR2 YYEKEE (reference sequence). V was trimmed by 0 bases and J by 3 bases, leaving 10 bases between them. The CDR3 spans 15 residues. CDR3 sequence reads: CASSLVGEDNQPQHF. In DNA form, the CDR3 reads TGTGCCAGCAGCTTGGTAGGGGAGGACAATCAGCCCCAGCATTTT.

The rearrangement uses TRBV18 and TRBJ2-2; 8 bases line up with TRBD2. Looked up from germline, CDR1 is KGHSH and CDR2 is LQKENI. V shed 6 bases, J shed 2 bases, and the junction held 14 bases outside the gene matches. CDR3 size: 18 residues. CDR3 bases: TGTGCCAGCTCGTCCCTCCAATCCGGGGGGGCCAACACCGGGGAGCTGTTTTTT. This encodes CASSSLQSGGANTGELFF. The variable domain in full, with the rest retrieved from reference TRBV18 and TRBJ2-2, is NAGVMQNPRHLVRRRGQEARLRCSPMKGHSHVYWYRQLPEEGLKFMVYLQKENIIDESGMPKERFSAEFPKEGPSILRIQQVVRGDSAAYFCASSSLQSGGANTGELFFGEGSRLTVL.

This chain uses TRBV29-1 with TRBJ2-7; TRBD1 might be the D (5 bases). Germline CDR1 SQVTM, CDR2 ANQGSEA. The CDR3 totals 13 residues. V was pared by 7 bases and J by 2 bases, with 15 bases between. The CDR3, as DNA: TGCAGCGCCCTTGGGGCGGCCACCTACGAGCAGTACTTC. As protein: CSALGAATYEQYF.

The chain joins TRBV5-1 to TRBJ2-1; D possibly corresponds to TRBD2 (5 bases). The V gene's germline CDR1 is SGHRS and CDR2 YFSETQ. This CDR3 contains 14 residues. The V end lost 0 bases, the J end lost 8 bases, and 12 bases lay between the germline ends. The CDR3 nucleotides are TGCGCCAGCAGCTTGGCCGCACAGAGGGATGAGCAGTTCTTC. Its translation is CASSLAAQRDEQFF.

J is TRBJ2-3 and V is TRBV5-1, with a weak D call TRBD1 (6 bases). The CDR3 consists of 15 residues. V was pared by 5 bases and J by 0 bases, with 13 bases between. The V gene's germline CDR1 is SGHRS and CDR2 YFSETQ. The CDR3 region is CASSEDSYSTDTQYF. For the CDR3, the DNA is TGCGCCAGCAGTGAGGACAGCTATAGCACAGATACGCAGTATTTT.

The chain carries TRBV3-1 (or the pseudogene TRBV3-2) and TRBJ1-1; 7 bases match TRBD1. From germline, CDR1 is LGHDT and CDR2 YNNKEL (reference sequence). CDR3 size: 13 residues. Trimming cost V 3 bases and J 12 bases; bases outside gene matches: 10. The CDR3 DNA follows: TGTGCCAGCAGCCATGAATTTGACAGGGAACCTTTCTTT. It yields the protein CASSHEFDREPFF.

This rearrangement joins TRBV10-2 to TRBJ1-2; tentative D call: TRBD1 (6 bases). The CDR3 spans 12 residues. Germline V gives CDR1 WSHSY, CDR2 SAAADI. Between the trimmed V and J ends, which lost 4 bases and 6 bases, there was a span of 9 bases. The CDR3 here is CASSVQGDGYTF. In DNA form, the CDR3 reads TGCGCCAGCAGTGTACAGGGAGATGGCTACACCTTC.

The V gene is TRBV10-3, the J gene TRBJ2-1; D is ambiguous. Trimming cost V 0 bases and J 0 bases, with 15 bases left between them. The germline CDR1 and CDR2 sequences are ENHRY and SYGVKD. The CDR3 contains 18 residues. The CDR3 region has the DNA TGTGCCATCAGTGAGTCGCCTGATATGTTTAGCTCCTACAATGAGCAGTTCTTC. Its translation: CAISESPDMFSSYNEQFF.